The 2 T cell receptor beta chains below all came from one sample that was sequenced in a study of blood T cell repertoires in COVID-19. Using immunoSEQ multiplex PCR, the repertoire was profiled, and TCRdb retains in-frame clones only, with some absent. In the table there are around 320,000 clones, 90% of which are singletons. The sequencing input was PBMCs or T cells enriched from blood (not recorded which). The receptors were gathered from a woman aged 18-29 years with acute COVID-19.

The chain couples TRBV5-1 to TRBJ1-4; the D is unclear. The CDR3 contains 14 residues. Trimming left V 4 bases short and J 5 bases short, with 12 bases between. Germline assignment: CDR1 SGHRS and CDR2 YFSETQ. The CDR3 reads CASSQEAGNEKLFF. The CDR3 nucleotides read TGCGCCAGCAGCCAAGAGGCGGGGAATGAAAAACTGTTTTTT.

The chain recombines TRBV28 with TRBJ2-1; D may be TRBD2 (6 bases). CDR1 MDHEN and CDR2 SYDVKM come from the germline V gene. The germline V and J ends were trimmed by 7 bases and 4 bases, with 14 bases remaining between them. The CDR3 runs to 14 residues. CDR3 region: CASMEGTVYNEQFF. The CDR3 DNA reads TGTGCCAGCATGGAGGGGACGGTATACAATGAGCAGTTCTTC.